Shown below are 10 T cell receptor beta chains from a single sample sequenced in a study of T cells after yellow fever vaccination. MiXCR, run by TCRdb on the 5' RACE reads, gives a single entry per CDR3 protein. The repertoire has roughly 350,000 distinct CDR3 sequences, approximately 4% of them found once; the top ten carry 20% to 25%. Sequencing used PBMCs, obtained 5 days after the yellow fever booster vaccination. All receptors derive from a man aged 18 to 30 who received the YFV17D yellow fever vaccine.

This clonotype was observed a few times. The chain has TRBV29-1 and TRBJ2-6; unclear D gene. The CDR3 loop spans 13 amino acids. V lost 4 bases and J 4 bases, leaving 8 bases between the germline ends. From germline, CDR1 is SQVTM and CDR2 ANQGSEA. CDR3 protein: CSVGQAGANVLTF. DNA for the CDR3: TGCAGCGTTGGTCAGGCGGGGGCCAACGTCCTGACTTTC.

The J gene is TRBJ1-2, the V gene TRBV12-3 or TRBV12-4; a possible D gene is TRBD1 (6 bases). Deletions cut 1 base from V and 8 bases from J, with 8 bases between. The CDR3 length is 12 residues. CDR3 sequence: CASSLDRAGYTF. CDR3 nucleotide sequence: TGTGCCAGCAGTTTAGACAGGGCCGGCTACACCTTC.

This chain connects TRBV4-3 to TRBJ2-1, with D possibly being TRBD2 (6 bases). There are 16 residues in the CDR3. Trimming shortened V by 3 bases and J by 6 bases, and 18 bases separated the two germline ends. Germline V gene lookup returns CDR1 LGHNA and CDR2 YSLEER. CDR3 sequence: CASSQQTARGGNEQFF. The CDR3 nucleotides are TGCGCCAGCAGCCAGCAGACTGCGCGGGGCGGCAATGAGCAGTTCTTC.

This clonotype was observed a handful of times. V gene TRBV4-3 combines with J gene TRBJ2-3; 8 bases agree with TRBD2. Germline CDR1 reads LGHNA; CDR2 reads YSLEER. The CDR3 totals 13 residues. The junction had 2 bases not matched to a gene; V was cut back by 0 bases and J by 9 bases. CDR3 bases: TGCGCCAGCAGCCAAGATCGGGGGGGAACGCAGTATTTT. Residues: CASSQDRGGTQYF.

DNA of the CDR3: TGCAGTGCTAGAGATCTAAGGACTAGCGGGGGGAACAATGAGCAGTTCTTC. As protein: CSARDLRTSGGNNEQFF. The J gene is TRBJ2-1, the V gene TRBV20-1; 14 bases are shared with TRBD2. Germline values: CDR1 DFQATT, CDR2 SNEGSKA (reference sequence). V shed 0 bases, J shed 5 bases, and the junction held 6 bases outside the gene matches. The CDR3 sequence is 17 residues long.

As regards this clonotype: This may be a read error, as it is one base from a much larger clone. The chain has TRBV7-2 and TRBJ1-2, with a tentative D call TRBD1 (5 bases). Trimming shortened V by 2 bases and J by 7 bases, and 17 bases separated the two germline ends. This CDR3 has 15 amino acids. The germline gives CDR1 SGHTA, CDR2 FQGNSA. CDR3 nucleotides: TGTGCCAGCAGCTTATTGGGCAGGGAGGGCTGTGGCTACACCTTC. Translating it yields CASSLLGREGCGYTF.

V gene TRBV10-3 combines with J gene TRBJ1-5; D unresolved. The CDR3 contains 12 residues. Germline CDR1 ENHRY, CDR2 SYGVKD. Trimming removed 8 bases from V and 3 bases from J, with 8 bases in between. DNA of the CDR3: TGTGCCATCTCTGGGGTCAATCAGCCCCAGCATTTT. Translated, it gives CAISGVNQPQHF.

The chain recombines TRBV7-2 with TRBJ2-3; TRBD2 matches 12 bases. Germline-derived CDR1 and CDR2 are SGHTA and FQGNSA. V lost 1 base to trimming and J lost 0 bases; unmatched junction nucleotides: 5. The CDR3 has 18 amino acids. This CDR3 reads CASSLVLAGGSSTDTQYF. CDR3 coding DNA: TGTGCCAGCAGCTTAGTACTAGCGGGGGGATCTAGCACAGATACGCAGTATTTT.

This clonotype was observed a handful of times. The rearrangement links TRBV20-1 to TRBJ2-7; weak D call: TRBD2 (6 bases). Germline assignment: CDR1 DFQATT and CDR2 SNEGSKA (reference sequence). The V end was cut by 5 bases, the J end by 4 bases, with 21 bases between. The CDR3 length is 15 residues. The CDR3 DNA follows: TGCAGTGCTGACCACCGGGGGAAGGTCGAGTACGAGCAGTACTTC. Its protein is CSADHRGKVEYEQYF.

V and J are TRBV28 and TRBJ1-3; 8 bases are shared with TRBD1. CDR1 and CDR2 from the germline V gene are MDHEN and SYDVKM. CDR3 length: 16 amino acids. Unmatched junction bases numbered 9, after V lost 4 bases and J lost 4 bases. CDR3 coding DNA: TGTGCCAGCAGTTCGGCCAACCGGGACAGGGGAAACACCATATATTTT. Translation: CASSSANRDRGNTIYF.